This T cell receptor (beta chain) derives from a study of cytomegalovirus exposure and HLA in healthy donors. Across the study: In a previous analysis, 120 million or so unique TCR beta sequences were found from some 200 million T cells. From donors who were HLA-typed, an early data release held 70 million to 90 million unique TCRs. Findings and caveats of the study: In a later analysis, V- and J-gene trimming of beta chains associated with a DCLRE1C missense variant, replicated independently. Later analysis showed most CMV-associated TCR beta chains appearing HLA-restricted.

The PCR employed 60 Vbeta primers together with 13 Jbeta primers. Generated by immunoSEQ multiplex PCR, the TCRdb table keeps only in-frame clones and is missing some. Counted here are some 190,000 clones, approximately 87% occurring once; the ten biggest clones make up 1.3%. The germline gives CDR1 SEHNR, CDR2 FQNEAQ (reference sequence). V gave up 2 bases and J gave up 4 bases, with 8 bases separating them. The CDR3 runs to 14 residues. About this clone: Its antigen is still unknown.

This chain links TRBV7-9 with TRBJ1-4; D is unresolved. This clonotype originated in a man between 25 and 39 years old in good health and CMV-seronegative. Sequencing was done on a sample of PBMCs. The DNA for the CDR3 is TGTGCCAGCAGCTTACCGGGGTTTAATGAAAAACTGTTTTTT. Encoded protein: CASSLPGFNEKLFF.